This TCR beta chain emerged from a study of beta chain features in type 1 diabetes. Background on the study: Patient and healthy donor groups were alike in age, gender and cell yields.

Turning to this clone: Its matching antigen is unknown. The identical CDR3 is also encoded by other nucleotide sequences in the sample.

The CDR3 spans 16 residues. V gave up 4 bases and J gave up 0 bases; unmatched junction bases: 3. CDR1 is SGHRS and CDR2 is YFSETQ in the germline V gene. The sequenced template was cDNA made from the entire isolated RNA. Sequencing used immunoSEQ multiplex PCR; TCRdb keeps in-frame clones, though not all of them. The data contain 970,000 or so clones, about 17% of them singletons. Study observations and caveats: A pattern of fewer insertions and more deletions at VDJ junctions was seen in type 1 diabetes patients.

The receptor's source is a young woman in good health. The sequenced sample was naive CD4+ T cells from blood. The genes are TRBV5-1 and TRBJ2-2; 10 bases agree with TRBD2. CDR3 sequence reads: CASSLGLAANTGELFF. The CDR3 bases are TGCGCCAGCAGCCTTGGACTAGCGGCGAACACCGGGGAGCTGTTTTTT.